Sequencing of this T cell receptor beta chain was carried out in a study of CD8 T cells in Susac syndrome. The CDR3 has 12 amino acids. Trimming took 1 base from V and 8 from J, leaving 6 bases between them. Germline V gene data show CDR1 as SNHLY and CDR2 as FYNNEI. An amount of RNA that ranged from roughly 0.5 to 1 ug was reverse transcribed with random hexamers. TCRdb redid the calling of the immunoSEQ multiplex PCR reads with MiXCR, one entry per CDR3 protein. The sample has approximately 190,000 distinct CDR3 sequences, 85% to 95% seen once. Sequencing was performed on CD8+ T cells from PBMCs. This receptor was obtained from a human donor with Susac syndrome. The chain carries TRBV2 and TRBJ1-5; no firm D call. The CDR3 region has the DNA TGTGCCAGCAGTGAAGGGGAGGAGCCCCAGCATTTT. Its protein is CASSEGEEPQHF.